The entry below gives a single TCR beta chain sequence along with its context. This sample was taken from a study of early T cells in non-severe SARS-CoV-2 infection. Germline CDR1 and CDR2: LGHDT and YNNKEL (reference sequence). This CDR3 has 13 amino acids. V shed 2 bases, J shed 10 bases, and the junction held 4 bases outside the gene matches. TCRdb reprocessed the 5' RACE reads with MiXCR, giving one entry per CDR3 protein. This sample carries 65,000 to 90,000 distinct CDR3 sequences, 10% to 15% of them seen once, and the ten largest clones take 6.5%. Specimen: whole blood. The chain combines TRBV3-1 with TRBJ2-1, with TRBD2 identical over 8 bases. The sequence was collected from an adult who was a healthcare worker with PCR-confirmed SARS-CoV-2 infection or an uninfected control (not recorded which). The CDR3 bases are TGTGCCAGCAGCCAATTTATAGCGGGAGAGCAGTTCTTC. It encodes CASSQFIAGEQFF.